Presented here are 10 T cell receptor beta chains from one specimen sequenced in a study of beta chain features in type 1 diabetes. The investigators reverse transcribed all of the isolated RNA, so they sequenced expressed TCRB transcripts. The assay was immunoSEQ multiplex PCR, and TCRdb's table has in-frame clones only and misses some. The sample includes 350,000 or so clones, around 19% of them seen just once. Sequenced input: naive CD4+ T cells from blood. These receptors originate from a woman between 18 and 30 years old in good health.

The chain couples TRBV9 to TRBJ2-2; TRBD1 is a possible D gene (6 bases). In germline, CDR1 is SGDLS, CDR2 YYNGEE. The length of the CDR3 is 15 residues. The germline V and J ends were trimmed by 4 bases and 1 base, with 11 bases remaining between them. This chain's CDR3 is CASSRRDKNTGELFF. In DNA form, the CDR3 reads TGTGCCAGCAGCAGACGGGACAAGAACACCGGGGAGCTGTTTTTT.

This chain connects TRBV18 to TRBJ2-3; 8 nucleotides align to TRBD1. This CDR3 comprises 16 residues. Germline CDR1 KGHSH, CDR2 LQKENI. J was trimmed by 3 bases and V by 1 base; bases with no gene match: 6. The CDR3 coding sequence is TGTGCCAGCTCACCACTGAACTGGGACAGGACAGATACGCAGTATTTT. Translation gives CASSPLNWDRTDTQYF.

This clone was detected only once. This chain connects TRBV30 to TRBJ2-1; 14 bases map to TRBD2. V gave up 1 base and J gave up 10 bases; unmatched junction bases: 6. The V gene's germline CDR1 is GTSNPN and CDR2 SVGIG (reference sequence). The CDR3 consists of 15 residues. Here the CDR3 DNA reads TGTGCCTGGAGTGCCGGGACTAGCGGGAGCGGGGAGCAGTTCTTC. It specifies CAWSAGTSGSGEQFF.

The chain uses TRBV7-9 and TRBJ1-5; 9 bases align to TRBD1. The V segment lost 3 bases and the J segment 2 bases; nucleotides outside the gene matches: 5. The CDR3 contains 16 residues. The V gene's germline CDR1 is SEHNR and CDR2 FQNEAQ (reference sequence). CDR3 coding DNA: TGTGCCAGCAGCTTGAGGGGACAGGGCGGCAATCAGCCCCAGCATTTT. Amino acids: CASSLRGQGGNQPQHF.

The chain joins TRBV11-3 to TRBJ2-2; D call uncertain. V shed 2 bases and J shed 0 bases, with 7 bases lying between them. From germline, CDR1 is SGHNT and CDR2 YENEEA. This CDR3 is 15 amino acids long. The DNA for the CDR3 is TGTGCCAGCAGCTTACAGGCCTCGAACACCGGGGAGCTGTTTTTT. Its protein is CASSLQASNTGELFF.

The chain links TRBV29-1 to TRBJ2-1; 10 bases agree with TRBD2. The CDR3 sequence is 14 residues long. Germline CDR1 and CDR2: SQVTM and ANQGSEA. V trimming: 4 bases; J trimming: 6 bases; junction bases outside the gene matches: 6. The CDR3: CSVGAASGGNEQFF. The CDR3 coding sequence is TGCAGCGTTGGGGCGGCTAGCGGGGGCAATGAGCAGTTCTTC.

This clone was observed a few times. The CDR3 protein is CASSRGSSGGIYEQYF. CDR3 nucleotides: TGTGCCAGCAGCAGAGGGTCTAGCGGGGGGATCTACGAGCAGTACTTC. This rearrangement joins TRBV5-4 to TRBJ2-7; 11 bases fit TRBD2. The CDR3 is 16 amino acids. Trimming at V came to 4 bases and at J to 3 bases, leaving 9 bases not matched to a gene. Germline V gives CDR1 SGHNT, CDR2 YYREEE (reference sequence).

This clone came up a few times. This chain joins TRBV5-1 and TRBJ1-3; D is unclear. CDR3 length: 13 amino acids. Germline V gives CDR1 SGHRS, CDR2 YFSETQ. Between the trimmed V and J ends, which lost 4 bases and 3 bases, there was a span of 8 bases. The CDR3 DNA is TGCGCCAGCAGCGGAGACGGTGGAAACACCATATATTTT. This gives the protein CASSGDGGNTIYF.

This clone was observed a few times. The sample holds other DNA sequences that translate to the same CDR3. This chain connects TRBV7-2 to TRBJ1-1, with D possibly being TRBD1 (5 bases). There are 13 residues in the CDR3. Trimming took off 6 bases at V and 1 base at J, with 9 bases between the two ends. Germline values: CDR1 SGHTA, CDR2 FQGNSA. CDR3 coding DNA: TGTGCCAGCAGTTATGACAGGAACACTGAAGCTTTCTTT. It specifies CASSYDRNTEAFF.

The chain uses TRBV28 and TRBJ1-1; 7 bases map to TRBD1. V shed 6 bases, J shed 0 bases, and the junction held 7 bases outside the gene matches. Germline V lookup: CDR1 MDHEN, CDR2 SYDVKM. This CDR3 region has 15 residues. CDR3: CASSPTGPVNTEAFF. The CDR3 nucleotides read TGTGCCAGCAGCCCGACAGGGCCGGTGAACACTGAAGCTTTCTTT.